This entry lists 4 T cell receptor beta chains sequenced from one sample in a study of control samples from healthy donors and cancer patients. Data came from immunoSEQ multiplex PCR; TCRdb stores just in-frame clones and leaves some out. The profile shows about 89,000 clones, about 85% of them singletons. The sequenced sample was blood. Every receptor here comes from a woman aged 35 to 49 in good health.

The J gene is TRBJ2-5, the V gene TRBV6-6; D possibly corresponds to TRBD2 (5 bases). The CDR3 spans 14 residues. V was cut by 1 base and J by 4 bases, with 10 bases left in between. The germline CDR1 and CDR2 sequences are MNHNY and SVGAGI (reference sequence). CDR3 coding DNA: TGTGCCAGCAGTTACTATGCTAGCAGAGAGACCCAGTACTTC. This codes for CASSYYASRETQYF.

For the CDR3, the DNA is TGTGCCTGGAGTGTCGGCGGGGTCACAGATACGCAGTATTTT. Translation gives CAWSVGGVTDTQYF. J is TRBJ2-3 and V is TRBV30; TRBD2 might be the D (6 bases). The length of the CDR3 is 14 residues. Looked up from germline, CDR1 is GTSNPN and CDR2 is SVGIG (reference sequence). Trimming removed 0 bases at V and 2 bases at J, with 9 bases between.

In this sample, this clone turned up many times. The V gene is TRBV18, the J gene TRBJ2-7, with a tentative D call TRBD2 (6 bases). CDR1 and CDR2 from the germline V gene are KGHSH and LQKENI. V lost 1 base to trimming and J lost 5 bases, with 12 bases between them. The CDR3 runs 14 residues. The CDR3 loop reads CASSPRSREDEQYF. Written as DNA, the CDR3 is TGTGCCAGCTCACCACGGTCCAGGGAGGACGAGCAGTACTTC.

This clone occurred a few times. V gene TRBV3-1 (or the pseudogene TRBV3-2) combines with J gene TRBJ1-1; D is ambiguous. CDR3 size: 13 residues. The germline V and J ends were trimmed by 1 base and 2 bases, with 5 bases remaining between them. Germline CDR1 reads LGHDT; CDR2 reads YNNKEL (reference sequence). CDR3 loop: CASSQVPNTEAFF. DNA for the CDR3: TGTGCCAGCAGCCAAGTACCCAACACTGAAGCTTTCTTT.